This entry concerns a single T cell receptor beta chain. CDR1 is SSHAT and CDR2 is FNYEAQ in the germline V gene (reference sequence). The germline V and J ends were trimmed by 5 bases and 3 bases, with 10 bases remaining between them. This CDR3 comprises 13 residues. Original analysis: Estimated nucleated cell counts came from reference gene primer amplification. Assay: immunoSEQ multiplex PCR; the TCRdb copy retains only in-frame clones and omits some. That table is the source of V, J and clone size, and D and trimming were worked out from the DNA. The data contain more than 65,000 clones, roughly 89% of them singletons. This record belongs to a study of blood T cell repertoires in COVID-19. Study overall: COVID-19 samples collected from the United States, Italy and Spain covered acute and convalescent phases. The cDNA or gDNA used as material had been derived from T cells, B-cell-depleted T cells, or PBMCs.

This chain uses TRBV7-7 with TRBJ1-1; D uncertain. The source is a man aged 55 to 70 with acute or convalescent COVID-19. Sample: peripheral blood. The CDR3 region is CASSPGLDTEAFF. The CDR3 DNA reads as TGTGCCAGCAGCCCCGGACTGGACACTGAAGCTTTCTTT.